These 31 T cell receptor beta chains were all obtained from the same sample, sequenced in a study of control samples from healthy donors and cancer patients. Some clones are missing from TCRdb's copy, which holds only in-frame ones; the method was immunoSEQ multiplex PCR. The sample lists some 120,000 clones, roughly 91% occurring once. Sequencing was performed on PBMCs. The receptors originated from a man aged 50-59 years with head and neck cancer.

The gene calls are TRBV7-9 and TRBJ2-3; D not resolved. CDR3 size: 13 residues. Germline V gives CDR1 SEHNR, CDR2 FQNEAQ (reference sequence). V was shortened by 0 bases and J by 6 bases, with 7 bases between the two germline ends. The CDR3 sequence is CASSLAMGDTQYF. CDR3 DNA: TGTGCCAGCAGCTTAGCAATGGGCGATACGCAGTATTTT.

The chain is built from TRBV2 and TRBJ1-4, with D possibly TRBD1 on 6 matching bases. The CDR3 is 13 residues long. The ends were cut back, 4 bases at V and 5 bases at J, with 8 bases in the middle. Germline-derived CDR1 and CDR2 are SNHLY and FYNNEI. CDR3 coding DNA: TGTGCCAGCAGTGCAGGACAGAATGAAAAACTGTTTTTT. Translated: CASSAGQNEKLFF.

The chain joins TRBV6-6 to TRBJ1-1, with D maybe TRBD1 (6 bases). The CDR3 is made up of 14 amino acids. V lost 1 base and J lost 1, with 7 bases in between. Germline V CDR1 and CDR2: MNHNY, SVGAGI (reference sequence). For the CDR3, the DNA is TGTGCCAGCAGTTACTGGGACAAGAACACTGAAGCTTTCTTT. This translates into CASSYWDKNTEAFF.

This clone has a handful of counts. The V gene is TRBV28, the J gene TRBJ2-3; tentatively, D is TRBD2 (7 bases). Trimming left V 5 bases short and J 1 base short, with 16 bases between. This CDR3 has 16 amino acids. CDR1 and CDR2 (germline): MDHEN, SYDVKM. CDR3 sequence (DNA): TGTGCCAGCAGTCCCCTGGGGGGGGCGGGCACAGATACGCAGTATTTT. Encoded protein: CASSPLGGAGTDTQYF.

The V and J genes are TRBV30 and TRBJ2-7; D unresolved. The CDR3 is made up of 13 amino acids. The ends were cut back, 3 bases at V and 11 bases at J, with 20 bases in the middle. Germline loops: CDR1 GTSNPN, CDR2 SVGIG (reference sequence). The CDR3 sequence is CAWSGQAAADEYF. The CDR3 coding sequence is TGTGCCTGGAGCGGCCAGGCGGCGGCGGATGAGTACTTC.

A single count supports this clone. The chain is built from TRBV15 and TRBJ2-3; D remains unclear. Germline CDR1 reads LNHNV; CDR2 reads YYDKDF (reference sequence). Trimming left V 0 bases short and J 4 bases short, with 5 bases between. The CDR3 length is 13 residues. The CDR3 nucleotides read TGTGCCACCAGCAGAGATTTGTCAGATACGCAGTATTTT. This translates into CATSRDLSDTQYF.

The chain is built from TRBV6-6 and TRBJ1-2; a possible D gene is TRBD1 (5 bases). The CDR3 is 13 residues long. Trimming took 4 bases from V and 4 from J, leaving 10 bases between them. Germline V lookup: CDR1 MNHNY, CDR2 SVGAGI (reference sequence). CDR3 coding DNA: TGTGCCAGCAGTTCGGGACGAGGCTATGGCTACACCTTC. Protein: CASSSGRGYGYTF.

This chain connects TRBV5-1 to TRBJ2-5; D ambiguous. Trimming cost V 3 bases and J 4 bases, with 4 bases left between them. CDR1 SGHRS and CDR2 YFSETQ come from the germline V gene. The CDR3 is 11 amino acids. In nucleotides, the CDR3 is TGCGCCAGCAGCTCGGGAGAGACCCAGTACTTC. Amino acids: CASSSGETQYF.

The chain combines TRBV12-5 with TRBJ1-2; D may be TRBD1 (5 bases). The germline V gene has CDR1 LGHNT and CDR2 FRNRAP. With 1 base removed from V and 5 bases from J, the gap between germline ends came to 14 bases. This CDR3 contains 15 residues. The DNA of the CDR3 is TGTGCTAGTGGTTTGGGAGCGGGGGGATCTTATGGCTACACCTTC. It encodes CASGLGAGGSYGYTF.

In DNA form, the CDR3 reads TGTGCCAGCAGTCTAAGGTCGGGGGATCAGCCCCAGCATTTT. Translated, it gives CASSLRSGDQPQHF. The chain couples TRBV7-3 to TRBJ1-5; D is possibly TRBD1 (5 bases). Between the trimmed V and J ends, which lost 6 bases and 5 bases, there was a span of 14 bases. The CDR3 has 14 amino acids. Per germline, CDR1 SGHTA and CDR2 FQGTGA.

This clone was found once. This chain joins TRBV21-1 and TRBJ1-1; the D call in the table, TRBD1, was not verified against the DNA. TRBV21-1 is designated a pseudogene. CDR3 size: 20 residues. The chain's CDR3 is CASSKVGRLGQGPMNTEAFF. The CDR3 coding sequence is TGTGCCAGCAGCAAAGTAGGTCGTTTGGGACAGGGGCCTATGAACACTGAAGCTTTCTTT.

V gene TRBV14 combines with J gene TRBJ2-5; no clear D gene. Germline CDR1 reads SGHDN; CDR2 reads FVKESK. Trimming pared 2 bases from V and 6 bases from J, leaving 4 bases between. This CDR3 has 11 residues. This CDR3 reads CASSQLKTQYF. The CDR3 nucleotides read TGTGCCAGCAGCCAACTAAAGACCCAGTACTTC.

This clone occurred once. The chain recombines TRBV6-1 with TRBJ1-2; unclear D gene. The germline CDR1 and CDR2 sequences are MNHNS and SASEGT. The length of the CDR3 is 15 residues. Trimming removed 2 bases at V and 0 bases at J, with 10 bases between. CDR3 in DNA: TGTGCCAGCAGTGAACTGGGGAAGACTAACTATGGCTACACCTTC. Its protein is CASSELGKTNYGYTF.

This clone appeared a single time. CDR3 region: CASSNRQETQYF. CDR3 in DNA: TGTGCCAGCAGCAATCGGCAAGAGACCCAGTACTTC. The chain is built from TRBV9 and TRBJ2-5, with unresolved D. The CDR3 is made up of 12 amino acids. From germline, CDR1 is SGDLS and CDR2 YYNGEE. With 4 bases removed from V and 2 bases from J, the gap between germline ends came to 6 bases. Full variable domain (missing parts from reference TRBV9 and TRBJ2-5): DSGVTQTPKHLITATGQRVTLRCSPRSGDLSVYWYQQSLDQGLQFLIQYYNGEERAKGNILERFSAQQFPDLHSELNLSSLELGDSALYFCASSNRQETQYFGPGTRLLVL.

The chain couples TRBV6-5 to TRBJ2-1, with 7 bases aligning to TRBD1. The CDR3 has 15 amino acids. V gave up 2 bases and J gave up 2 bases; unmatched junction bases: 3. The V gene's germline CDR1 is MNHEY and CDR2 SVGAGI. The CDR3 DNA reads TGTGCCAGCAGTTACAAAGGGGGCGCCTACAATGAGCAGTTCTTC. It codes for CASSYKGGAYNEQFF.

V is TRBV6-5 and J is TRBJ1-2; D is ambiguous. V was clipped by 4 bases and J by 3 bases, with 18 bases between them. Germline-derived CDR1 and CDR2 are MNHEY and SVGAGI. The CDR3 contains 16 residues. The CDR3: CASSSTWTGRYYGYTF. In nucleotides, the CDR3 is TGTGCCAGCAGTTCCACTTGGACTGGTCGTTACTATGGCTACACCTTC.

Here the CDR3 reads CASSWQGQEKLFF. CDR3 in DNA: TGTGCCAGCAGTTGGCAGGGTCAAGAAAAACTGTTTTTT. The V gene is TRBV6-6, the J gene TRBJ1-4, with TRBD1 as a possible D gene (5 bases). The CDR3 length is 13 residues. The V end was cut by 4 bases, the J end by 8 bases, with 11 bases between. In germline, CDR1 is MNHNY, CDR2 SVGAGI (reference sequence).

The chain links TRBV24-1 to TRBJ2-7, with a weak D call TRBD2 (5 bases). Germline V gene lookup returns CDR1 KGHDR and CDR2 SFDVKD. Trimming removed 8 bases from V and 1 base from J, with 14 bases in between. The length of the CDR3 is 14 residues. The CDR3: CATTVRATSYEQYF. CDR3 bases: TGTGCCACCACCGTGCGGGCTACATCCTACGAGCAGTACTTC.

This chain connects TRBV5-5 to TRBJ1-1; no reliable D call. The CDR3 covers 13 residues. Trimming left V 3 bases short and J 6 bases short, with 12 bases between. Germline V lookup: CDR1 SGHKS, CDR2 YYEKEE (reference sequence). The CDR3, as DNA: TGTGCCAGCAGCTCCTCATTCGACCCTGAAGCTTTCTTT. Translation gives CASSSSFDPEAFF.

The J gene is TRBJ2-3, the V gene TRBV11-1; D call uncertain. CDR1 is SGHAT, CDR2 FQDESV, per germline (reference sequence). The germline V and J ends were trimmed by 2 bases and 3 bases, with 12 bases remaining between them. CDR3 size: 15 residues. Here the CDR3 reads CASSLSYLRTDTQYF. The CDR3, as DNA: TGTGCCAGCAGCTTATCTTATTTAAGAACAGATACGCAGTATTTT.

The genes are TRBV5-1 and TRBJ1-4; no firm D call. CDR3 length equals 17 residues. The germline V gene encodes CDR1 SGHRS and CDR2 YFSETQ. The V end was cut by 2 bases, the J end by 6 bases, with 20 bases between. CDR3 nucleotide sequence: TGCGCCAGCAGCTTAAATGGACGGCAAGGTCCTGATGAAAAACTGTTTTTT. This sequence encodes CASSLNGRQGPDEKLFF.

The chain couples TRBV30 to TRBJ2-3; no clear D. The CDR3 consists of 16 residues. CDR1 is GTSNPN and CDR2 is SVGIG in the germline V gene (reference sequence). Trimming removed 0 bases from V and 6 bases from J, with 19 bases in between. The CDR3 is CAWSVGRIFLGDTQYF. For the CDR3, the DNA is TGTGCCTGGAGTGTAGGCAGGATTTTCCTCGGGGATACGCAGTATTTT.

V usage is TRBV6-5 and J usage is TRBJ2-1; D gene uncertain. Per the germline V gene, CDR1 is MNHEY and CDR2 is SVGAGI. CDR3 length: 12 residues. V lost 0 bases and J 7 bases, leaving 4 bases between the germline ends. The chain's CDR3 is CASSYSPNEQFF. CDR3 nucleotide sequence: TGTGCCAGCAGTTACTCCCCGAATGAGCAGTTCTTC.

This rearrangement joins TRBV5-1 to TRBJ2-5; TRBD2 agrees at 7 bases. Trimming at V came to 4 bases and at J to 1 base, leaving 4 bases not matched to a gene. Germline V gene sequence: CDR1 SGHRS, CDR2 YFSETQ. This CDR3 is 14 amino acids long. The CDR3 coding sequence is TGCGCCAGCAGCGTGGGGGGGATCCAAGAGACCCAGTACTTC. This translates into CASSVGGIQETQYF.

The chain combines TRBV6-5 with TRBJ1-6; the D is unclear. The germline gives CDR1 MNHEY, CDR2 SVGAGI. Trimming stripped 8 bases from V and 9 bases from J, with 11 bases between. The CDR3 is 12 residues long. CDR3 coding DNA: TGTGCCAGCTCGGAGGGAATTTCACCCCTCCACTTT. Translation: CASSEGISPLHF.

This chain links TRBV11-2 with TRBJ2-2; 15 bases match TRBD2. The V segment lost 5 bases and the J segment 5 bases; nucleotides outside the gene matches: 6. Germline CDR1 is SGHAT and CDR2 is FQNNGV. The CDR3 is 17 residues long. CDR3 amino acids: CASSPGLAGGRTGELFF. The CDR3 DNA sequence: TGTGCCAGCAGCCCGGGACTAGCGGGGGGCCGGACCGGGGAGCTGTTTTTT.

This clone was seen just once. The chain carries TRBV19 and TRBJ2-7; D gene ambiguous. Germline V gene data show CDR1 as LNHDA and CDR2 as SQIVND (reference sequence). CDR3 length: 16 residues. With 3 bases removed from V and 0 bases from J, the gap between germline ends came to 15 bases. In nucleotides, the CDR3 is TGTGCCAGTAGTATTGTGGCCCAACTACCCTCCTACGAGCAGTACTTC. Encoded protein: CASSIVAQLPSYEQYF.

This clone has only one observation. The chain is built from TRBV14 and TRBJ2-7, with D perhaps matching TRBD1 (8 bases). CDR1 is SGHDN and CDR2 is FVKESK in the germline V gene. V was clipped by 4 bases and J by 3 bases, with 16 bases between them. This CDR3 is 15 amino acids long. CDR3 nucleotide sequence: TGTGCCAGCAGCCGGTACAGGGGGGGGAACTACGAGCAGTACTTC. Its protein is CASSRYRGGNYEQYF. Full variable domain (rest looked up from reference TRBV14 and TRBJ2-7): EAGVTQFPSHSVIEKGQTVTLRCDPISGHDNLYWYRRVMGKEIKFLLHFVKESKQDESGMPNNRFLAERTGGTYSTLKVQPAELEDSGVYFCASSRYRGGNYEQYFGPGTRLTVT.

This sequence joins TRBV27 and TRBJ1-5, with D unresolved. Germline CDR1 reads MNHEY; CDR2 reads SMNVEV (reference sequence). This CDR3 is built from 13 residues. Between the trimmed V and J ends, which lost 11 bases and 5 bases, there was a span of 16 bases. CDR3 sequence (DNA): TGTGCCCCGCCCGGGGTGAAGGATCAGCCCCAGCATTTT. Amino acids: CAPPGVKDQPQHF.

The J gene is TRBJ2-7, the V gene TRBV6-6; possible D gene TRBD1, 6 bases. The germline V gene has CDR1 MNHNY and CDR2 SVGAGI (reference sequence). Trimming shortened V by 9 bases and J by 4 bases, and 10 bases separated the two germline ends. There are 11 residues in the CDR3. The CDR3 reads CASSRGYEQYF. The CDR3 DNA reads as TGTGCCAGTTCGAGGGGGTACGAGCAGTACTTC.

CDR3 amino acids: CASSLGLSTEAFF. CDR3 coding DNA: TGTGCCAGCAGCTTGGGCCTTTCCACTGAAGCTTTCTTT. This chain connects TRBV7-3 to TRBJ1-1; D is unresolved. Germline V lookup: CDR1 SGHTA, CDR2 FQGTGA. V was shortened by 3 bases and J by 4 bases, with 9 bases between the two germline ends. This CDR3 is 13 amino acids long.